This T cell receptor beta chain was recorded in a study of a mutant IDH1 vaccine in newly diagnosed glioma. Overall study: Administration of eight vaccinations to patients took place in weeks 1, 3, 5, 7, 11, 15, 19, 23. The study started vaccination 4-6 weeks after radiotherapy alone, or with temozolomide cycles. Pretreatment consisted of radiotherapy, temozolomide, or both, with most receiving both.

This clone was detected once. Its antigen is undetermined. Clones were sequenced by immunoSEQ multiplex PCR, and TCRdb holds only the in-frame ones, with some missing. The sample lists tens of thousands of clones, less than 95% occurring once. The CDR3 has 16 residues. Trimming left V 2 bases short and J 0 bases short, with 14 bases between. The germline CDR1 and CDR2 sequences are MNHNY and SVGAGI (reference sequence). The time point denotes: week 23, last vaccination. Topical imiquimod accompanied each vaccine dose, which consisted of 300 ug of mutant IDH1 20-mer peptide. This receptor was obtained from a middle-aged man with glioma. Here the sequenced sample was PBMCs, taken from a glioma patient whose treatment included an IDH1 peptide vaccine. This chain uses TRBV6-6 with TRBJ2-7; TRBD2 is a possible D gene (5 bases). CDR3 nucleotide sequence: TGTGCCAGCAGTTACCCCCCCTCGGGGAGCTCCTACGAGCAGTACTTC. Its translation: CASSYPPSGSSYEQYF.